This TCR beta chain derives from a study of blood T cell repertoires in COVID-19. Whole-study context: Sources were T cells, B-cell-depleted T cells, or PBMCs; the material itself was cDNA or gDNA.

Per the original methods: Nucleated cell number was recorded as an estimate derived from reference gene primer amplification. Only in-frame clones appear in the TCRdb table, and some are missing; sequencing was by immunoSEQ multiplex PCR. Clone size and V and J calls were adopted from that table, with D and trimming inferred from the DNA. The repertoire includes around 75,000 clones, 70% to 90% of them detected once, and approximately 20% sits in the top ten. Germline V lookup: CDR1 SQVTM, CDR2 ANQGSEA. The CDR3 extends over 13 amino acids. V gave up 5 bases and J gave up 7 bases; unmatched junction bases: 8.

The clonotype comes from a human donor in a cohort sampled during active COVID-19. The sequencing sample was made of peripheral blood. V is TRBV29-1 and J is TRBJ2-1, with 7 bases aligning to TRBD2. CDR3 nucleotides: TGCAGCGTTCGGGGGAGGGCCGGGAATGAGCAGTTCTTC. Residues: CSVRGRAGNEQFF.